Below, one T cell receptor (beta chain) is given with its context. The target antigen is unknown. The ends were cut back, 5 bases at V and 1 base at J, with 13 bases in the middle. The CDR3 has 14 amino acids. The V gene's germline CDR1 is SGHNT and CDR2 YYREEE (reference sequence). Clones were sequenced by immunoSEQ multiplex PCR, and TCRdb holds only the in-frame ones, with some missing. The sample has around 90,000 clones, roughly nine tenths seen once. These data belong to a study of T cell repertoires and HLA-DP antigens. Sequences were obtained from CD4+ T cells from PBMCs. The genes are TRBV5-4 and TRBJ2-7, with D possibly TRBD1 on 6 matching bases. The receptor was derived from a man aged 50 to 59 in good health and CMV-seronegative. The DNA of the CDR3 is TGTGCCAGCAGAACGAAAGGGGGTTCCTACGAGCAGTACTTC. Amino acid sequence: CASRTKGGSYEQYF.